These 21 T cell receptor beta chains came from one sample sequenced in a study of blood T cell repertoires in COVID-19 (dated by TCRdb to the early 2020s). The library was generated by the immunoSEQ multiplex PCR assay. Here the immuneACCESS table is served through TCRdb, limited to in-frame sequences with V and J called. Missing clones are a known gap in these copies; in checked studies unresolved V genes cover under half, and the rest lacks a known reason. Within this sample are 120,000 to 150,000 clones, with about four fifths of them counted one time only. The ten most abundant clones make up approximately 14% of the sample. Sequencing input: peripheral blood. Source of these receptors: a human donor with acute or convalescent COVID-19. The donor label of this sample is uncertain.

The chain has TRBV5-6 and TRBJ2-5, with 7 bases lining up with TRBD2. The V and J ends lost 3 bases and 1 base, in that order; junction bases with no gene match: 9. This CDR3 contains 16 residues. Germline assignment: CDR1 SGHDT and CDR2 YYEEEE. CDR3 coding DNA: TGTGCCAGCAGCTCCCCGGGAGGTTTGGGCCAAGAGACCCAGTACTTC. The encoded protein is CASSSPGGLGQETQYF.

This chain uses TRBV5-6 with TRBJ2-3; TRBD2 matches 12 bases. The CDR3 is made up of 16 amino acids. Germline values: CDR1 SGHDT, CDR2 YYEEEE. V gave up 4 bases and J gave up 0 bases; unmatched junction bases: 3. CDR3 in DNA: TGTGCCAGCAGCCCACTAGCGGGGGGCAGCACAGATACGCAGTATTTT. Translating gives CASSPLAGGSTDTQYF.

The CDR3 sequence: CASSEASSYNSPLHF. The CDR3 DNA sequence: TGTGCCAGCTCAGAGGCGAGCTCCTATAATTCACCCCTCCACTTT. V usage is TRBV18 and J usage is TRBJ1-6; D unresolved. V lost 5 bases and J lost 0, with 8 bases in between. The CDR3 contains 15 residues. Germline values: CDR1 KGHSH, CDR2 LQKENI. Drawing the rest from reference TRBV18 and TRBJ1-6, the complete variable domain is NAGVMQNPRHLVRRRGQEARLRCSPMKGHSHVYWYRQLPEEGLKFMVYLQKENIIDESGMPKERFSAEFPKEGPSILRIQQVVRGDSAAYFCASSEASSYNSPLHFGNGTRLTVT.

The V call is TRBV5-1, the J call TRBJ1-1; D unclear. Per germline, CDR1 SGHRS and CDR2 YFSETQ. With 0 bases removed from V and 1 base from J, the gap between germline ends came to 10 bases. This CDR3 comprises 15 residues. The CDR3 protein is CASSLETSGNTEAFF. CDR3 bases: TGCGCCAGCAGCTTGGAGACCTCGGGGAACACTGAAGCTTTCTTT.

J is TRBJ1-5 and V is TRBV19; TRBD1 matches 7 bases. There are 16 residues in the CDR3. J was trimmed by 0 bases and V by 8 bases; bases with no gene match: 10. Germline CDR1 is LNHDA and CDR2 is SQIVND (reference sequence). The CDR3 is CASEPGGTVSNQPQHF. CDR3 sequence (DNA): TGTGCCAGTGAACCAGGGGGAACGGTTAGCAATCAGCCCCAGCATTTT.

The V gene is TRBV6-5, the J gene TRBJ2-3; D call uncertain. V was trimmed by 6 bases and J by 0 bases, leaving 7 bases between them. The germline V gene has CDR1 MNHEY and CDR2 SVGAGI. The CDR3 runs to 13 residues. The CDR3 DNA sequence: TGTGCCAGCAGGGCGGCTAGCACAGATACGCAGTATTTT. This encodes CASRAASTDTQYF.

The chain joins TRBV5-4 to TRBJ1-3; 8 bases fit TRBD1. V shed 3 bases and J 4 bases; nucleotides not matched to a gene: 3. CDR3 length: 14 amino acids. In germline, CDR1 is SGHNT, CDR2 YYREEE (reference sequence). In DNA form, the CDR3 reads TGTGCCAGCAGCTCGGGGACAGGAGGAAACACCATATATTTT. This translates into CASSSGTGGNTIYF.

The V gene is TRBV5-5, the J gene TRBJ2-7; possibly TRBD1 for D (6 bases). This CDR3 region has 14 residues. The V gene's germline CDR1 is SGHKS and CDR2 YYEKEE (reference sequence). V was clipped by 3 bases and J by 2 bases, with 12 bases between them. The DNA of the CDR3 is TGTGCCAGCAGCTCGGTCAGGGGAACCTACGAGCAGTACTTC. Protein sequence: CASSSVRGTYEQYF.

The V call is TRBV29-1, the J call TRBJ1-1, with TRBD1 matching over 8 bases. This CDR3 region has 13 residues. The germline CDR1 and CDR2 sequences are SQVTM and ANQGSEA. V lost 7 bases, J lost 0 bases, and 4 bases stayed unmatched. CDR3 sequence: CSGWTGLNTEAFF. CDR3 DNA sequence: TGCAGCGGCTGGACAGGGCTGAACACTGAAGCTTTCTTT.

V gene TRBV18 combines with J gene TRBJ2-7; maybe TRBD2 (6 bases). CDR1 and CDR2 (germline): KGHSH, LQKENI. The CDR3 contains 10 residues. Trimming took 10 bases from V and 9 from J, leaving 13 bases between them. The CDR3 DNA follows: TGTGCCAACCGGAGGCGGGGGCAGTACTTC. Its protein product is CANRRRGQYF.

The rearrangement links TRBV7-9 to TRBJ1-5; 8 nucleotides line up with TRBD1. CDR3 length: 14 amino acids. CDR1 is SEHNR and CDR2 is FQNEAQ in the germline V gene (reference sequence). Trimming at V came to 1 base and at J to 8 bases, leaving 4 bases not matched to a gene. The CDR3 protein is CASSLGDRPEPQHF. In nucleotides, the CDR3 is TGTGCCAGCAGCTTAGGGGACAGGCCCGAGCCCCAGCATTTT.

The rearrangement uses TRBV5-4 and TRBJ1-4; tentative D call: TRBD1 (5 bases). The ends were cut back, 2 bases at V and 4 bases at J, with 15 bases in the middle. The CDR3 is 16 residues long. Germline V CDR1 and CDR2: SGHNT, YYREEE (reference sequence). The chain's CDR3 is CASSLRQGLGNEKLFF. CDR3 coding DNA: TGTGCCAGCAGCTTACGCCAGGGTTTGGGTAATGAAAAACTGTTTTTT.

The chain employs TRBV12-3 or TRBV12-4 and TRBJ1-2; the match to TRBD1 covers 9 bases. This CDR3 region has 13 residues. V trimming: 5 bases; J trimming: 7 bases; junction bases outside the gene matches: 5. The CDR3 sequence is CASSRTGDTGYTF. CDR3 in DNA: TGTGCCAGCAGTCGGACAGGGGATACTGGCTACACCTTC.

V usage is TRBV14 and J usage is TRBJ1-6, with 10 bases lining up with TRBD1. The germline V gene encodes CDR1 SGHDN and CDR2 FVKESK. V dropped 8 bases and J dropped 8; count of bases not matched to a gene: 3. The length of the CDR3 is 13 residues. CDR3: CASGGQGYSPLHF. In DNA form, the CDR3 reads TGTGCCAGCGGGGGACAGGGGTATTCACCCCTCCACTTT. The variable domain in full, with the rest retrieved from reference TRBV14 and TRBJ1-6, is EAGVTQFPSHSVIEKGQTVTLRCDPISGHDNLYWYRRVMGKEIKFLLHFVKESKQDESGMPNNRFLAERTGGTYSTLKVQPAELEDSGVYFCASGGQGYSPLHFGNGTRLTVT.

The V and J genes are TRBV19 and TRBJ2-2; the match to TRBD1 covers 11 bases. The CDR3 is 15 residues long. J gave up 6 bases and V 4 bases, and 4 bases lay outside the gene matches. Germline V gene data show CDR1 as LNHDA and CDR2 as SQIVND (reference sequence). CDR3 amino acids: CASSTGQGDSGELFF. The CDR3 coding sequence is TGTGCCAGTAGTACGGGACAGGGGGATTCCGGGGAGCTGTTTTTT.

This clone was seen a handful of times. This chain joins TRBV7-2 and TRBJ1-5; D gene uncertain. V gave up 1 base and J gave up 0 bases, with 7 bases separating them. Per germline, CDR1 SGHTA and CDR2 FQGNSA. The CDR3 contains 15 residues. CDR3 coding DNA: TGTGCCAGCAGCTTAGTCGTAAATAGCAATCAGCCCCAGCATTTT. Its translation: CASSLVVNSNQPQHF.

In this sample, this clone turned up a few times. The chain recombines TRBV18 with TRBJ1-5; perhaps TRBD1 as D (5 bases). This CDR3 contains 14 residues. V was trimmed by 4 bases and J by 4 bases, leaving 11 bases between them. Germline V gene sequence: CDR1 KGHSH, CDR2 LQKENI. Here the CDR3 DNA reads TGTGCCAGCTCACTAAAGGCAGGGAATCAGCCCCAGCATTTT. Translation gives CASSLKAGNQPQHF.

This chain connects TRBV10-3 to TRBJ1-1; 7 bases agree with TRBD1. J gave up 4 bases and V 4 bases, and 6 bases lay outside the gene matches. Germline values: CDR1 ENHRY, CDR2 SYGVKD. This CDR3 is 14 amino acids long. The DNA of the CDR3 is TGTGCCATCAGTGGTCCGACAGGGAGCACTGAAGCTTTCTTT. As protein: CAISGPTGSTEAFF.

The CDR3 sequence is CSVEESGNQPQHF. DNA of the CDR3: TGCAGCGTTGAAGAATCGGGAAATCAGCCCCAGCATTTT. The chain carries TRBV29-1 and TRBJ1-5; D gene unclear. Between the trimmed V and J ends, which lost 0 bases and 4 bases, there was a span of 7 bases. The CDR3 extends over 13 amino acids. From germline, CDR1 is SQVTM and CDR2 ANQGSEA.

J is TRBJ1-4 and V is TRBV10-3, with 7 positions matching TRBD1. Germline CDR1 reads ENHRY; CDR2 reads SYGVKD. The length of the CDR3 is 15 residues. J lost 8 bases, V lost 5 bases, and 11 bases had no gene match. For the CDR3, the DNA is TGTGCCATCAGTTATGACAGGGATCGGGGCGAAAAACTGTTTTTT. The encoded protein is CAISYDRDRGEKLFF.

The chain carries TRBV5-1 and TRBJ2-7; 8 bases map to TRBD1. V shed 2 bases, J shed 0 bases, and the junction held 4 bases outside the gene matches. The CDR3 contains 15 residues. The germline CDR1 and CDR2 sequences are SGHRS and YFSETQ. CDR3 nucleotides: TGCGCCAGCAGCTTATGGACAGGGCCCTCCTACGAGCAGTACTTC. Amino acids: CASSLWTGPSYEQYF.